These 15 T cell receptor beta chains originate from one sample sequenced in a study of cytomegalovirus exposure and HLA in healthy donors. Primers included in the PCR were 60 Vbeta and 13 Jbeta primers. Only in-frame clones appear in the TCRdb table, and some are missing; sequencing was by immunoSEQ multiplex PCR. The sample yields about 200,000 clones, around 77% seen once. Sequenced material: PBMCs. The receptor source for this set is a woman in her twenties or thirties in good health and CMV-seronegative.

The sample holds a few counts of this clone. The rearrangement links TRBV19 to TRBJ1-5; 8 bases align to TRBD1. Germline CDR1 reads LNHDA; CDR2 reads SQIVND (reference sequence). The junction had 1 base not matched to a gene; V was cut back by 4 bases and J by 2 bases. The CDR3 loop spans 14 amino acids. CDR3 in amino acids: CASSKTGGNQPQHF. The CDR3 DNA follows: TGTGCCAGTAGTAAGACAGGGGGCAATCAGCCCCAGCATTTT.

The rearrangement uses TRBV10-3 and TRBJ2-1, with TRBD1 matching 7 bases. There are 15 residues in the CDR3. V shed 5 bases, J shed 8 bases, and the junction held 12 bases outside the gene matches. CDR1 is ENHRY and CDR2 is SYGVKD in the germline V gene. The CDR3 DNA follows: TGTGCCATCAGTCTCGGGACAGTTCAACGGGATGAGCAGTTCTTC. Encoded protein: CAISLGTVQRDEQFF.

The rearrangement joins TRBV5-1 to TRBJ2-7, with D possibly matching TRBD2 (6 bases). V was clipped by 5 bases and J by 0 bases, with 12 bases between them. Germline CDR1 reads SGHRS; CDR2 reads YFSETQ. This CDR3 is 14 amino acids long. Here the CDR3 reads CASSWGLSSYEQYF. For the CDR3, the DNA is TGCGCCAGCAGTTGGGGACTCAGCTCCTACGAGCAGTACTTC.

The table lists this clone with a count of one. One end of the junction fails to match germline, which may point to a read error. The CDR3 loop reads CASSPSRPQGTQYF. The CDR3, as DNA: TGCGCCAGCTCCCCGTCCAGGCCGCAAGGGACCCAGTACTTC. The genes are TRBV5-1 and TRBJ2-5; no clear D gene. The CDR3 loop spans 14 amino acids. Germline V gene sequence: CDR1 SGHRS, CDR2 YFSETQ.

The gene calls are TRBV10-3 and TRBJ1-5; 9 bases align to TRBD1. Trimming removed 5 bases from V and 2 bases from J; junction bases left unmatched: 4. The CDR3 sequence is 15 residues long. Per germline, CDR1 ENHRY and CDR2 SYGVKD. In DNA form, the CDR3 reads TGTGCCATCAGTTCGACAGGGGGTGGCAATCAGCCCCAGCATTTT. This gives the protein CAISSTGGGNQPQHF.

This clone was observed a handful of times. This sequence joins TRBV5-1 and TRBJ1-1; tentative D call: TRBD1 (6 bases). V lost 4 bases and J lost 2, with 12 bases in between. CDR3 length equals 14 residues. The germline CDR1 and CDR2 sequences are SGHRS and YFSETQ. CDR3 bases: TGCGCCAGCAGCGATCCAGGGGCTAACACTGAAGCTTTCTTT. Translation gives CASSDPGANTEAFF.

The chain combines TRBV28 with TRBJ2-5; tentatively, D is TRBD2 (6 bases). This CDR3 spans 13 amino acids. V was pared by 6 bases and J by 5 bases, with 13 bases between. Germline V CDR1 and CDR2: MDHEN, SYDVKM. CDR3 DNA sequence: TGTGCCAGCAGAGCCCCAGGGAGGGAGACCCAGTACTTC. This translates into CASRAPGRETQYF. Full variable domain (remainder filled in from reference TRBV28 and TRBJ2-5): DVKVTQSSRYLVKRTGEKVFLECVQDMDHENMFWYRQDPGLGLRLIYFSYDVKMKEKGDIPEGYSVSREKKERFSLILESASTNQTSMYLCASRAPGRETQYFGPGTRLLVL.

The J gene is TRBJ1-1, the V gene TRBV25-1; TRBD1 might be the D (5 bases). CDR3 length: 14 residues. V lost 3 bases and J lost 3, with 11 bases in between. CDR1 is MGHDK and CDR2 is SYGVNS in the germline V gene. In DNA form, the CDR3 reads TGTGCCAGCAGTGACGGTTCAGGGTACACTGAAGCTTTCTTT. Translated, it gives CASSDGSGYTEAFF.

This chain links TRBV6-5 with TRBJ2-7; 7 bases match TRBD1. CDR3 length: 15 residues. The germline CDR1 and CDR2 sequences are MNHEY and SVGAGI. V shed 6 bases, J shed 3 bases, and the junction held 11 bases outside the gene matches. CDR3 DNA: TGTGCCAGCAGCCCCGACAGGGACGGATACTACGAGCAGTACTTC. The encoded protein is CASSPDRDGYYEQYF.

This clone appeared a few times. CDR3 sequence: CASSLGGDTEAFF. The CDR3 DNA reads TGTGCCAGCAGCTTGGGGGGAGACACTGAAGCTTTCTTT. The chain uses TRBV5-6 and TRBJ1-1; D is unclear. Germline CDR1 and CDR2: SGHDT and YYEEEE. V shed 0 bases and J shed 3 bases, with 6 bases lying between them. This CDR3 has 13 amino acids.

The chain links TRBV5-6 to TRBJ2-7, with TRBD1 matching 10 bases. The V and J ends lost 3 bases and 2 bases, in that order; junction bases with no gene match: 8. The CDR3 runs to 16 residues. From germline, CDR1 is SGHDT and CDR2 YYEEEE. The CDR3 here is CASSWVGTGVPYEQYF. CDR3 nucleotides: TGTGCCAGCAGCTGGGTCGGGACAGGGGTCCCCTACGAGCAGTACTTC.

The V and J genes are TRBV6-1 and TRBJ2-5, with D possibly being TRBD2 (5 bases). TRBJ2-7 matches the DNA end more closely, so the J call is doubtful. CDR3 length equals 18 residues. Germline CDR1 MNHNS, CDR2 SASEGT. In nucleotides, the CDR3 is TGTGCCAGCAGTGACGCACCCCCTCGAGGGTATCACTCCTACGAGCAGTACTTC. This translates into CASSDAPPRGYHSYEQYF.

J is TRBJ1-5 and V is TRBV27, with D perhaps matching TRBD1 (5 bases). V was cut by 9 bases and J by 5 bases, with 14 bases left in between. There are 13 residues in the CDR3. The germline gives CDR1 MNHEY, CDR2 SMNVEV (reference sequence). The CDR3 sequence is CASRRQPDQPQHF. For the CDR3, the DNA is TGTGCCAGTAGGAGACAGCCCGATCAGCCCCAGCATTTT.

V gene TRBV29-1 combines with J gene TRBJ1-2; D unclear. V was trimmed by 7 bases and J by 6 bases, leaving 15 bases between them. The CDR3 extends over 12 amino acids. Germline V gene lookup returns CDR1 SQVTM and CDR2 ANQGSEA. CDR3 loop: CSAGWELDGYTF. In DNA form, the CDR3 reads TGCAGCGCGGGTTGGGAGTTAGATGGCTACACCTTC.

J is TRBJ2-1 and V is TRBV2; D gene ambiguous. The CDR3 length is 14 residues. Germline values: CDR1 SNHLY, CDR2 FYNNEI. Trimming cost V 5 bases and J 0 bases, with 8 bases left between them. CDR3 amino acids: CASSIRSSYNEQFF. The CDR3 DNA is TGTGCCAGCAGTATCCGGAGCTCCTACAATGAGCAGTTCTTC. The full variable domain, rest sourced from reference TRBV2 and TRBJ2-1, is EPEVTQTPSHQVTQMGQEVILRCVPISNHLYFYWYRQILGQKVEFLVSFYNNEISEKSEIFDDQFSVERPDGSNFTLKIRSTKLEDSAMYFCASSIRSSYNEQFFGPGTRLTVL.